The source of this T cell receptor (beta chain) is a study of control samples from healthy donors and cancer patients. The count of this clone is one. Germline V gene lookup returns CDR1 KGHSH and CDR2 LQKENI. The trim removed 0 bases at V and 0 bases at J, leaving 4 bases unmatched. The CDR3 runs to 17 residues. TCRdb's table, derived via immunoSEQ multiplex PCR, lists solely in-frame clones and lacks some. The sample lists 61,000 or so clones; around 90% were seen once. J is TRBJ1-4 and V is TRBV18, with TRBD1 identical over 7 bases. The sequence was collected from a man in his 60s with colorectal cancer. Specimen: PBMCs. This CDR3 is CASSPPGQWTTNEKLFF. CDR3 sequence (DNA): TGTGCCAGCTCACCACCGGGACAGTGGACAACTAATGAAAAACTGTTTTTT. The full variable domain, completed using reference TRBV18 and TRBJ1-4, is NAGVMQNPRHLVRRRGQEARLRCSPMKGHSHVYWYRQLPEEGLKFMVYLQKENIIDESGMPKERFSAEFPKEGPSILRIQQVVRGDSAAYFCASSPPGQWTTNEKLFFGSGTQLSVL.